Following are 17 T cell receptor beta chains from one sample sequenced in a study of CD8+ T cells in alopecia areata. RNA extraction was followed by reverse transcription into cDNA, which acted as the sequencing template. Some clones are missing from TCRdb's copy, which holds only in-frame ones; the method was immunoSEQ multiplex PCR. Recorded here are 200,000 to 300,000 clones, with no singletons, and the ten leading clones hold roughly 1.2%. CD4, CD8alpha, NKG2D, NKG2ACE and other markers were used to sort pooled cutaneous lymph node cells. Sequencing used CD4+ T cells sorted from a lymph node. The source is a C3H/HeJ mouse with alopecia areata. The mouse line has the MHC haplotype H2-k.

Comment on this clone: Gene names are the mouse ones. The read terminates 4 residues before the CDR3 end, so the remaining end is supplied by the germline J gene. This rearrangement joins TRBV13-3 to TRBJ1-2, with a possible D match to TRBD1 (5 bases). CDR3 length: 13 amino acids. The V gene's germline CDR1 is NNHDY and CDR2 SYVADS. The ends were cut back, 5 bases at V and 4 bases at J, with 12 bases in the middle. CDR3 DNA (partial): TGTGCCAGCAGGCCACAGGTTGGCTCC. Amino acid sequence: CASRPQVGS. The whole CDR3 region reads CASRPQVGSDYTF.

This clone was observed a handful of times. The genes and germline here are from mouse. The CDR3 extends 4 residues past the end of the read, so its final part is completed from the germline J gene. Other DNA sequences from this sample encode an identical CDR3 as well. The chain carries TRBV1 and TRBJ2-3; maybe TRBD2 (6 bases). The CDR3 has 15 residues. The germline V gene encodes CDR1 NSQYPW and CDR2 LRSPGD (reference sequence). V was trimmed by 3 bases and J by 0 bases, leaving 10 bases between them. The CDR3 is CTCSAFGGSAETLYF. The CDR3 DNA, read in part, is TGCACCTGCAGTGCTTTTGGGGGTAGTGCAGAA.

A word on this clone: Mouse gene names and germline throughout. From the germline J gene comes the end of the CDR3, since the read stops 4 residues before it. J is TRBJ1-2 and V is TRBV12-1; 7 nucleotides match TRBD1. The V segment lost 0 bases and the J segment 1 base; nucleotides outside the gene matches: 7. This CDR3 is 16 amino acids long. In germline, CDR1 is SGHSN, CDR2 HYEKVE. This chain's CDR3 is CASSLTGVKENSDYTF. The CDR3 DNA, read in part, is TGTGCCAGCTCTCTCACAGGGGTAAAAGAAAACTCC.

This clone was counted only a few times. Gene names follow the mouse nomenclature. The read ends 4 residues early relative to the CDR3; the germline J gene fills the gap. The chain couples TRBV13-3 to TRBJ2-3; possible D gene TRBD2, 6 bases. This CDR3 comprises 13 residues. CDR1 and CDR2 (germline): NNHDY, SYVADS. The CDR3: CASWGFLRETLYF. The DNA read from the CDR3 is TGTGCCAGCTGGGGGTTTTTGAGAGAA.

This clone was detected only a few times. Germline and genes: mouse. The CDR3 goes on 3 residues after the read ends, and that part is filled in from the germline J gene. The sample has other DNA sequences that encode this CDR3 too. This sequence joins TRBV5 and TRBJ1-6, with 9 positions matching TRBD1. TRBJ1-6 is designated an ORF whose function remains uncertain. The CDR3 consists of 16 residues. V lost 4 bases and J lost 1; bases outside the gene matches: 2. Germline V CDR1 and CDR2: LGHNA, YNLKQL (reference sequence). CDR3 bases read: TGTGCCAGCAGCCCCACAGGGGGCTCCTATAATTCGCCC. Protein sequence: CASSPTGGSYNSP. From start to end, the CDR3 is CASSPTGGSYNSPLYF.

Comments on this clone: Mouse names are used for the genes. The read is 4 residues too short to cover the CDR3 end, so that end is filled in from the germline J gene. Other nucleotide sequences in the sample specify the same CDR3. V and J are TRBV5 and TRBJ2-5, with 9 positions matching TRBD2. Looked up from germline, CDR1 is LGHNA and CDR2 is YNLKQL (reference sequence). The CDR3 has 14 amino acids. The covered CDR3 bases are TGTGCCAGCAGCCAAGAGCTGGGGGGGGAC. Its translation: CASSQELGGD. The full CDR3 reads CASSQELGGDTQYF.

This clone appeared a few times. All gene names here are mouse names. The sequence runs out 4 residues before the end of the CDR3; the remainder is reconstructed from the germline J gene. In the same sample, other DNA sequences code for this CDR3. The chain couples TRBV1 to TRBJ2-7; 10 bases fit TRBD2. This CDR3 is 14 amino acids long. In germline, CDR1 is NSQYPW, CDR2 LRSPGD (reference sequence). The covered CDR3 bases are TGCACCTGCAGTGCCGCGGGACTGGGGTAT. Its translation is CTCSAAGLGY. The complete CDR3 sequence is CTCSAAGLGYEQYF.

In regard to this clone: The genes and germline here are from mouse. The missing CDR3 end, 4 residues past where the read stops, is filled in from the germline J gene. The V and J genes are TRBV5 and TRBJ2-5, with 7 nucleotides matching TRBD2. The germline V gene has CDR1 LGHNA and CDR2 YNLKQL (reference sequence). The CDR3 has 17 amino acids. Trimming cost V 0 bases and J 0 bases; bases outside gene matches: 6. The sequenced CDR3 bases are TGTGCCAGCAGCCAAGATACCACTGGGGTTAACCAAGAC. Translating gives CASSQDTTGVNQD. The complete CDR3 sequence is CASSQDTTGVNQDTQYF.

This clone was seen more than once but under ten times. Gene names and germline refer to mouse. With the read ending 4 residues before the CDR3 end, the germline J gene is used to fill in that end. The V call is TRBV14, the J call TRBJ2-5, with 7 bases fitting TRBD2. With 4 bases clipped from V and 2 bases from J, the junction kept 7 bases outside the gene matches. The CDR3 has 15 amino acids. Germline V gene lookup returns CDR1 SGHDT and CDR2 FRDEAV. CDR3 DNA, as far as it was read: TGTGCCAGCAGTCCCGGACTGGCTACCCAAGAC. It translates to CASSPGLATQD. The whole CDR3 is CASSPGLATQDTQYF.

There are many counts of this clone. Mouse germline and gene names are used. The read ends 4 residues shy of where the CDR3 ends; the end is completed using the germline J gene. The chain combines TRBV17 with TRBJ1-1; TRBD1 might be the D (5 bases). The V gene's germline CDR1 is MNHDT and CDR2 YYDKIL. CDR3 length equals 13 residues. The V end was cut by 4 bases, the J end by 3 bases, with 9 bases between. CDR3 protein: CASSIRVDTEVFF. The covered CDR3 bases are TGTGCTAGCAGTATCAGGGTGGACACA.

This clone came up a few times. This may stem from a read error, because a much larger clone lies one nucleotide away. Gene and germline names: mouse. The CDR3: CASSESTNSDYTF. CDR3 DNA, as far as it was read: TGTGCCAGCAGTGAGTCAACAAACTCC. V usage is TRBV13-1 and J usage is TRBJ1-2, with unresolved D. The read ends 4 residues shy of where the CDR3 ends; the end is completed using the germline J gene. This CDR3 contains 13 residues. The V and J ends lost 2 bases and 0 bases respectively, with 5 bases between them. CDR1 and CDR2 from the germline V gene are NSHNY and SYGAGN.

In this sample, this clone turned up a few times. The genes are named according to mouse. The missing CDR3 end, 3 residues past where the read stops, is filled in from the germline J gene. The chain is built from TRBV19 and TRBJ1-6, with 9 bases matching TRBD1. TRBJ1-6 is an open reading frame whose function is uncertain. Losses at the gene ends were 6 bases for V and 4 bases for J; bases not matched to a gene: 8. The CDR3 has 16 residues. CDR1 FNHDT and CDR2 SITEND come from the germline V gene (reference sequence). This CDR3 is CASTNRDRVYNSPLYF. The part of the CDR3 DNA that was read is TGTGCCAGCACTAACCGGGACAGGGTTTATAATTCGCCC.

As concerns this clone: Gene names follow the mouse nomenclature. Coverage ceases 4 residues before the CDR3 finishes, and the germline J gene fills in the end. The genes are TRBV31 and TRBJ2-3; perhaps TRBD1 as D (5 bases). Germline V gene sequence: CDR1 GKSSPN, CDR2 SITVG. Trimming took off 0 bases at V and 2 bases at J, with 12 bases between the two ends. CDR3 size: 15 residues. The CDR3 sequence is CAWSLVGRAAETLYF. The DNA read from the CDR3 is TGTGCCTGGAGTCTAGTCGGCAGGGCTGCAGAA.

This clone was observed a few times. All gene names here are mouse names. The missing CDR3 end, 4 residues past where the read stops, is filled in from the germline J gene. The gene calls are TRBV1 and TRBJ2-2; D uncertain. The CDR3 totals 13 residues. Per germline, CDR1 NSQYPW and CDR2 LRSPGD (reference sequence). The ends were cut back, 5 bases at V and 0 bases at J, with 4 bases in the middle. The chain's CDR3 is CTCSPSNTGQLYF. The part of the CDR3 DNA that was read is TGCACCTGCAGTCCATCAAACACCGGG. The whole variable domain, filled in from reference TRBV1 and TRBJ2-2, reads VTLLEQNPRWRLVPRGQAVNLRCILKNSQYPWMSWYQQDLQKQLQWLFTLRSPGDKEVKSLPGADYLATRVTDTELRLQVANMSQGRTLYCTCSPSNTGQLYFGEGSKLTVL.

In its sample, this clone was seen a few times. Germline and genes: mouse. Sequencing ends 4 residues short of the CDR3 end; the germline J gene provides the rest. The sample carries other DNA sequences with the same CDR3. The genes are TRBV5 and TRBJ2-7, with 7 bases matching TRBD2. The CDR3 is 14 amino acids. Germline V gene data show CDR1 as LGHNA and CDR2 as YNLKQL (reference sequence). J gave up 2 bases and V 4 bases, and 5 bases lay outside the gene matches. The CDR3 protein is CASSPSGGTYEQYF. Partial CDR3 DNA: TGTGCCAGCAGCCCTTCTGGGGGAACCTAT.

This clone showed up just a few times. Gene names follow the mouse nomenclature. The read finishes 4 residues shy of the CDR3 end, and the germline J gene is used to complete it. This chain connects TRBV14 to TRBJ2-1; TRBD2 agrees at 10 bases. Unmatched junction bases numbered 3, after V lost 4 bases and J lost 2 bases. The CDR3 loop spans 15 amino acids. CDR1 SGHDT and CDR2 FRDEAV come from the germline V gene. CDR3 residues: CASSKLGGYYAEQFF. Partial CDR3 DNA: TGTGCCAGCAGTAAACTGGGGGGGTACTATGCT.

This clone appeared a few times. Genes here carry mouse names. The sequence runs out 4 residues before the end of the CDR3; the remainder is reconstructed from the germline J gene. Other DNA sequences of this sample code for an identical CDR3. This sequence joins TRBV1 and TRBJ2-3; 8 bases align to TRBD2. The CDR3 is 15 amino acids. The germline V gene encodes CDR1 NSQYPW and CDR2 LRSPGD (reference sequence). Unmatched junction bases numbered 6, after V lost 3 bases and J lost 4 bases. The DNA read from the CDR3 is TGCACCTGCAGTGCTGGGACGGGGGGGCCAGAA. Translating it yields CTCSAGTGGPE. The full CDR3 reads CTCSAGTGGPETLYF.